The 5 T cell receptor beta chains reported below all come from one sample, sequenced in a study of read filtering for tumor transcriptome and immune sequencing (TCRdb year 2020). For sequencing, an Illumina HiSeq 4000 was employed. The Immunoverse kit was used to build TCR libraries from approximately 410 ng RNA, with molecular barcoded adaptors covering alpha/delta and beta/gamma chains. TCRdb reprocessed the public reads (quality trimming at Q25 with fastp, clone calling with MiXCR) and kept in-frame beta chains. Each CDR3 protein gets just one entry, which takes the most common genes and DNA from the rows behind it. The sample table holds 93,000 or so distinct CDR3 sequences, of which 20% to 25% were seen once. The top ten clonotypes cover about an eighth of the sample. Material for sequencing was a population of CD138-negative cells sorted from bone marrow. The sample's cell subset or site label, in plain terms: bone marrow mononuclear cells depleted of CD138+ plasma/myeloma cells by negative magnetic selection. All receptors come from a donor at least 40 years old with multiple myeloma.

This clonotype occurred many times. DNA for the CDR3: TGCAGCGTTGAATTAATAGCGGGGGGATACAATGAGCAGTTCTTC. Translation: CSVELIAGGYNEQFF. The rearrangement joins TRBV29-1 to TRBJ2-1; TRBD2 agrees at 10 bases. The CDR3 is 15 residues long. Trimming cost V 2 bases and J 4 bases; bases outside gene matches: 5. CDR1 and CDR2 from the germline V gene are SQVTM and ANQGSEA.

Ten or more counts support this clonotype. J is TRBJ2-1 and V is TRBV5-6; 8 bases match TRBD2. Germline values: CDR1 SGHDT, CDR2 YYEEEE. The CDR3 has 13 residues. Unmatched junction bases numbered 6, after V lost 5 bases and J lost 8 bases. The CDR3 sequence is CASSSGLDDEQFF. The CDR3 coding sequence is TGTGCCAGCAGTTCGGGACTAGACGATGAGCAGTTCTTC.

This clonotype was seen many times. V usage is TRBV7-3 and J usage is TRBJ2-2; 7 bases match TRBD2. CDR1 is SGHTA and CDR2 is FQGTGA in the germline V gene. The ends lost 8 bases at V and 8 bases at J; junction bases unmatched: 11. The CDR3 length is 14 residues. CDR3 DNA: TGTGCCAGCGGGCCCGGGACTACAGGAGGGGAGCTGTTTTTT. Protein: CASGPGTTGGELFF.

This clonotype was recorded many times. The CDR3 loop is CSARDPTVGDEKLFF. The CDR3 coding sequence is TGCAGTGCTAGAGACCCGACGGTGGGCGACGAAAAACTGTTTTTT. The chain combines TRBV20-1 with TRBJ1-4; D call uncertain. This CDR3 has 15 amino acids. Trimming removed 0 bases at V and 8 bases at J, with 16 bases between. CDR1 is DFQATT, CDR2 SNEGSKA, per germline (reference sequence).

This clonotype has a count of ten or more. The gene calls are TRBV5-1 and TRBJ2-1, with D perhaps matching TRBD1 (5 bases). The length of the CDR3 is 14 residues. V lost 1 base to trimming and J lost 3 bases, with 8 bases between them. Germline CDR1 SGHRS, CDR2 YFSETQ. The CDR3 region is CASSLRGIYNEQFF. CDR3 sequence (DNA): TGCGCCAGCAGCTTGAGGGGCATCTACAATGAGCAGTTCTTC.